A selection of T cell receptor beta chains follows, all from one sample in a study of siplizumab effects on memory and regulatory T cells. The data were produced by immunoSEQ multiplex PCR, yet TCRdb's version contains in-frame clones alone and is incomplete. The sample records about 63,000 clones, 75% to 90% being singletons. Sample: memory CD4+ T cells sorted from blood. The receptors were sampled from a human donor in good health. The CDR3 runs from the conserved cysteine through the conserved F or W. D genes are given only for firm matches. The size of a clone is reported for some rows only, either as once, few or many, or as a class for expanded clones.

TRBV4-2	TRBJ1-4	TRBD1	NA	CASSQAQGQGNEKLFF	TGTGCCAGCAGCCAAGCACAGGGACAGGGGAATGAAAAACTGTTTTTT
TRBV6-1	TRBJ2-5	NA	NA	CASSLDRETQYF	TGTGCCAGCAGTTTGGACAGAGAGACCCAGTACTTC
TRBV9	TRBJ1-2	NA	NA	CASSAGAQYGYTF	TGTGCCAGCAGCGCCGGGGCCCAGTATGGCTACACCTTC
TRBV19	TRBJ1-2	TRBD1	few	CASGREDRIYGYTF	TGTGCCAGTGGCCGCGAGGACAGGATCTATGGCTACACCTTC
TRBV5-6	TRBJ1-1	NA	NA	CASSLGRPSPEAFF	TGTGCCAGCAGCTTGGGGCGGCCCTCCCCTGAAGCTTTCTTT
TRBV19	TRBJ2-3	NA	NA	CASSKTRGTGDTQYF	TGTGCCAGTAGCAAAACTAGGGGAACCGGAGATACGCAGTATTTT
TRBV14	TRBJ2-3	TRBD2	NA	CASSRGQRLASDTQYF	TGTGCCAGCAGCCGAGGGCAGAGACTAGCGTCGGATACGCAGTATTTT
TRBV5-5	TRBJ1-1	NA	few	CASSFGPMNTEAFF	TGTGCCAGCAGCTTCGGACCCATGAACACTGAAGCTTTCTTT
TRBV5-1	TRBJ1-4	NA	NA	CASSSGLTNEKLFF	TGCGCCAGCAGTTCAGGGCTAACTAATGAAAAACTGTTTTTT
TRBV19	TRBJ1-4	NA	NA	CASSVGGINEKLFF	TGTGCCAGTAGTGTGGGGGGGATAAATGAAAAACTGTTTTTT
TRBV7-8	TRBJ1-5	TRBD1	NA	CASSQLGQGNQPQHF	TGTGCCAGCAGCCAATTGGGACAGGGCAATCAGCCCCAGCATTTT
TRBV6-1	TRBJ2-3	TRBD1	NA	CASILGQGTDTQYF	TGTGCCAGCATCTTAGGACAGGGCACAGATACGCAGTATTTT
TRBV30	TRBJ1-2	NA	NA	CAWSVQGIHGYTF	TGTGCCTGGAGTGTACAGGGAATTCATGGCTACACCTTC
TRBV19	TRBJ2-1	TRBD2	NA	CASSMSSGKQFF	TGTGCCAGTAGTATGAGTAGCGGGAAGCAGTTCTTC
TRBV4-1	TRBJ2-6	NA	NA	CASSQDGQLSGANVLTF	TGCGCCAGCAGCCAAGACGGACAGTTATCTGGGGCCAACGTCCTGACTTTC
TRBV6-5	TRBJ1-2	TRBD1	NA	CASRPDRAVYTF	TGTGCCAGCAGGCCAGACAGGGCGGTCTACACCTTC
TRBV7-9	TRBJ2-2	NA	NA	CASSLRLYNTGELFF	TGTGCCAGCAGCTTACGGCTCTACAACACCGGGGAGCTGTTTTTT
TRBV10-1	TRBJ2-5	NA	many	CASSPDGEETQYF	TGCGCCAGCAGTCCGGACGGGGAAGAGACCCAGTACTTC
TRBV5-1	TRBJ1-2	NA	NA	CASSLGTAYGYTF	TGCGCCAGCAGCTTGGGTACGGCCTATGGCTACACCTTC
TRBV6-6	TRBJ2-7	NA	NA	CASTIAGVAEQYF	TGTGCCAGCACTATAGCAGGGGTAGCCGAGCAGTACTTC
TRBV9	TRBJ1-1	NA	NA	CASSVGLGGRNTEAFF	TGTGCCAGCAGCGTAGGTCTTGGAGGGCGGAACACTGAAGCTTTCTTT
TRBV27	TRBJ2-7	TRBD1	few	CASSLGDRLGEQYF	TGTGCCAGCAGCCTGGGGGACAGGTTGGGGGAGCAGTACTTC
TRBV30	TRBJ1-3	NA	few	CAWSGHPGNTIYF	TGTGCCTGGAGTGGCCACCCTGGAAACACCATATATTTT
TRBV12-5	TRBJ1-5	TRBD1	NA	CASGLGQGTDQPQHF	TGTGCTAGTGGCCTGGGACAGGGGACAGATCAGCCCCAGCATTTT
TRBV30	TRBJ2-7	NA	NA	CAWSEPPRAYATYEQYF	TGTGCCTGGAGTGAACCCCCTAGGGCGTATGCTACCTACGAGCAGTACTTC
TRBV11-2	TRBJ2-3	NA	NA	CASSLVWSTDTQYF	TGTGCCAGCAGCTTAGTGTGGAGCACAGATACGCAGTATTTT
TRBV19	TRBJ2-5	NA	NA	CASPSQETQYF	TGTGCCAGTCCCAGCCAAGAGACCCAGTACTTC